A single sample is the source of the 11 T cell receptor beta chains below, sequenced in a study of T cells in women clearing cervical HPV infection. Measured with immunoSEQ multiplex PCR; TCRdb has only the in-frame clones, and not every one. The specimen's table records about 46,000 clones. Source material: blood buffy coat. The source of these receptors is a woman aged 18 to 75 with a cervical HPV16 infection that either progressed to CIN3+ or cleared (not recorded which).

Notes on this clone: The CDR3 is cut off 3 residues early in the read; its end comes from the germline J gene. The chain is built from TRBV10-3 and TRBJ1-2; 8 bases align to TRBD1. The CDR3 runs to 14 residues. Germline trimming cut 4 bases from V and 5 bases from J; bases unmatched to any gene: 6. Germline values: CDR1 ENHRY, CDR2 SYGVKD. This chain's CDR3 is CAISAGTGEYGYTF. CDR3 DNA, as far as it was read: TGTGCCATCAGTGCCGGGACAGGAGAGTATGGC.

In regard to this clone: The junction differs from germline at one of its ends, possibly a read error. The read gets to within 3 residues of the CDR3 end, and the germline J gene fills in the rest. This specimen includes other DNA sequences encoding the same CDR3. The chain uses TRBV19 and TRBJ1-3; the match to TRBD1 covers 7 bases. Germline loops: CDR1 LNHDA, CDR2 SQIVND (reference sequence). This CDR3 comprises 16 residues. CDR3 protein: CASRTRGQNSGNTIYF. CDR3 DNA, as far as it was read: TGTGCCAGTAGGACCCGGGGACAGAACTCTGGAAACACA.

To note about this clone: The CDR3 goes on 3 residues after the read ends, and that part is filled in from the germline J gene. This rearrangement joins TRBV6-2 or TRBV6-3 to TRBJ1-1, with 7 bases that match TRBD1. CDR3 length: 15 amino acids. The germline V gene has CDR1 MNHEY and CDR2 SVGEGT. The junction had 6 bases not matched to a gene; V was cut back by 5 bases and J by 0 bases. The CDR3 sequence: CASSVRGQMNTEAFF. CDR3 DNA (partial): TGTGCCAGCAGTGTCCGGGGACAGATGAACACTGAA.

Details on this clone: Read sequence stops 3 residues before the CDR3 end, and the germline J gene provides the missing end. The J gene is TRBJ1-5, the V gene TRBV20-1; possible D gene TRBD1, 5 bases. This CDR3 is built from 12 residues. V was pared by 6 bases and J by 7 bases, with 13 bases between. Germline CDR1 DFQATT, CDR2 SNEGSKA (reference sequence). CDR3 protein: CSASAQGQPQHF. The covered CDR3 bases are TGCAGTGCCTCGGCCCAGGGCCAGCCC.

Comment on this clone: The CDR3 end falls 3 residues outside the read, so it is completed with the germline J gene. This chain uses TRBV18 with TRBJ2-3; 10 positions agree with TRBD2. J gave up 2 bases and V 3 bases, and 8 bases lay outside the gene matches. CDR3 size: 17 residues. Germline CDR1 KGHSH, CDR2 LQKENI. The CDR3 sequence: CASSPRLAGEYTDTQYF. The CDR3 DNA, read in part, is TGTGCCAGCTCACCGCGGCTAGCGGGGGAGTACACAGATACG.

The CDR3 DNA, read in part, is TGTGCCAGCAGTTACTGGAGCGGGGGGTCCACAGATACG. Translating it yields CASSYWSGGSTDT. The CDR3 as a whole reads CASSYWSGGSTDTQYF. This chain links TRBV6-2 or TRBV6-3 with TRBJ2-3; 9 bases line up with TRBD2. Coverage ceases 3 residues before the CDR3 finishes, and the germline J gene fills in the end. The V gene's germline CDR1 is MNHEY and CDR2 SVGEGT. The V and J ends lost 1 base and 2 bases, in that order; junction bases with no gene match: 4. The CDR3 contains 16 residues.

As regards this clone: The observed sequence ends 3 residues before the CDR3 terminus, with the missing tail filled in from the germline J gene. J is TRBJ2-7 and V is TRBV19; D is unresolved. This CDR3 comprises 13 residues. Trimming shortened V by 3 bases and J by 4 bases, and 10 bases separated the two germline ends. Germline V gene sequence: CDR1 LNHDA, CDR2 SQIVND (reference sequence). The CDR3 bases that were read are TGTGCCAGTAGTATCGGTAGCTGGTACGAG. Translating gives CASSIGSWYE. The entire CDR3 is CASSIGSWYEQYF.

Remarks on this clone: The CDR3 end is not reached by the read, which stops 3 residues before it; the germline J gene fills it in. J is TRBJ1-5 and V is TRBV18; 7 bases fit TRBD1. The ends lost 6 bases at V and 7 bases at J; junction bases unmatched: 6. This CDR3 spans 13 amino acids. CDR1 and CDR2 from the germline V gene are KGHSH and LQKENI. The CDR3: CASSQGVEQPQHF. The part of the CDR3 DNA that was read is TGTGCCAGCTCCCAGGGGGTAGAGCAGCCC.

In regard to this clone: From the germline J gene comes the end of the CDR3, since the read stops 3 residues before it. This rearrangement joins TRBV10-1 to TRBJ2-7, with a weak D call TRBD2 (7 bases). Germline V CDR1 and CDR2: WNHNN, SYGVQD (reference sequence). The V and J ends lost 0 bases and 5 bases respectively, with 11 bases between them. The CDR3 totals 14 residues. Partial CDR3 DNA: TGCGCCAGCAGTGAGTCGGGGGGGGGCGACGAG. It specifies CASSESGGGDE. From start to end, the CDR3 is CASSESGGGDEQYF.

Remarks on this clone: The CDR3 extends 3 residues past the end of the read, so its final part is completed from the germline J gene. The V call is TRBV20-1, the J call TRBJ2-5; TRBD2 aligns across 9 bases. The CDR3 runs to 16 residues. Germline values: CDR1 DFQATT, CDR2 SNEGSKA (reference sequence). V lost 5 bases to trimming and J lost 1 base; unmatched junction nucleotides: 11. The CDR3 bases that were read are TGCAGTGCTTCCACCGCGACTAGCGGCATCCAAGAGACC. It is translated as CSASTATSGIQET. The CDR3, in full, reads CSASTATSGIQETQYF.

CDR3 protein: CASSRTSGGYNEQFF. Incomplete CDR3 DNA: TGTGCCAGCAGCCGGACTAGCGGGGGATACAATGAG. The rearrangement uses TRBV7-3 and TRBJ2-1, with TRBD2 matching 13 bases. The CDR3 end lies 3 residues beyond the end of the read and is filled in from the germline J gene. The germline CDR1 and CDR2 sequences are SGHTA and FQGTGA. J gave up 4 bases and V 5 bases, and 2 bases lay outside the gene matches. The CDR3 covers 15 residues.